The 23 T cell receptor beta chains reported below all come from one sample, sequenced in a study of shared clonotypes between healthy human individuals. This table comes from immunoSEQ multiplex PCR, and its TCRdb copy is limited to in-frame clones, with some not included. The data show 2 million to 2.5 million clones, 85% to 95% seen once. Specimen: naive CD4+ T cells from PBMCs. Subset described: CD45RA+ positively selected. Receptors were obtained from a man younger than 35 in good health. Some clones in this sample may be carry-over from other donors' samples.

This chain links TRBV5-5 with TRBJ1-2; unclear D gene. The CDR3 consists of 15 residues. Trimming removed 1 base from V and 4 bases from J, with 14 bases in between. Germline CDR1 SGHKS, CDR2 YYEKEE (reference sequence). CDR3 sequence reads: CASSLNTASFYGYTF. DNA of the CDR3: TGTGCCAGCAGCTTGAACACTGCTTCCTTCTATGGCTACACCTTC.

J is TRBJ2-2 and V is TRBV29-1, with unresolved D. CDR1 is SQVTM and CDR2 is ANQGSEA in the germline V gene. V lost 8 bases and J 0 bases, leaving 10 bases between the germline ends. CDR3 length: 13 amino acids. As DNA, the CDR3 is TGCAGCTCAGCCAACACGAACACCGGGGAGCTGTTTTTT. Its protein product is CSSANTNTGELFF.

The chain recombines TRBV6-5 with TRBJ2-7; 9 bases match TRBD1. This CDR3 has 14 residues. Germline CDR1 MNHEY, CDR2 SVGAGI. V lost 6 bases and J lost 2; bases outside the gene matches: 5. Written as DNA, the CDR3 is TGTGCCAGCAGCCTGACAGGGGGACCCTACGAGCAGTACTTC. This sequence encodes CASSLTGGPYEQYF.

Turning to this clone: Other DNA sequences in the same sample also yield this CDR3. This rearrangement joins TRBV14 to TRBJ2-6; D call uncertain. Trimming cost V 8 bases and J 0 bases, with 5 bases left between them. The CDR3 loop spans 13 amino acids. CDR1 and CDR2 (germline): SGHDN, FVKESK. CDR3 protein: CASRNSGANVLTF. CDR3 DNA: TGTGCCAGCCGAAACTCTGGGGCCAACGTCCTGACTTTC.

This clone has only one observation. The V gene is TRBV9, the J gene TRBJ2-3; D call uncertain. V was trimmed by 8 bases and J by 4 bases, leaving 8 bases between them. CDR1 SGDLS and CDR2 YYNGEE come from the germline V gene. The CDR3 runs 11 residues. CDR3 DNA: TGTGCCAGGGAATCAGCAGATACGCAGTATTTT. Translating it yields CARESADTQYF.

The chain carries TRBV19 and TRBJ2-6; D may be TRBD2 (5 bases). Trimming took 3 bases from V and 0 from J, leaving 12 bases between them. Germline values: CDR1 LNHDA, CDR2 SQIVND (reference sequence). The CDR3 spans 17 residues. The CDR3 sequence is CASSIPGGDSGANVLTF. The CDR3 DNA follows: TGTGCCAGTAGTATCCCAGGAGGTGACTCTGGGGCCAACGTCCTGACTTTC.

CDR3 bases: TGTGCCAGCAGTTACTCGGGCGGGGGCGGATGGAATGAGCAGTTCTTC. It translates to CASSYSGGGGWNEQFF. The chain links TRBV6-6 to TRBJ2-1, with a tentative D call TRBD2 (7 bases). From germline, CDR1 is MNHNY and CDR2 SVGAGI (reference sequence). The V and J ends lost 0 bases and 7 bases respectively, with 16 bases between them. The CDR3 is 16 residues long.

The chain has TRBV9 and TRBJ2-5; 7 bases align to TRBD1. V lost 4 bases and J lost 4; bases outside the gene matches: 13. Germline assignment: CDR1 SGDLS and CDR2 YYNGEE. The CDR3 has 16 residues. The CDR3 nucleotides read TGTGCCAGCAGCCCGACGACAGGGTTCCGGGTAGAGACCCAGTACTTC. It specifies CASSPTTGFRVETQYF.

This clone was counted once. V is TRBV7-9 and J is TRBJ1-3, with D possibly being TRBD1 (6 bases). CDR1 and CDR2 from the germline V gene are SEHNR and FQNEAQ (reference sequence). Trimming shortened V by 2 bases and J by 4 bases, and 12 bases separated the two germline ends. This CDR3 is built from 15 residues. CDR3 in amino acids: CASSLLTGYGNTIYF. In DNA, the CDR3 is TGTGCCAGCAGCTTACTCACAGGGTACGGAAACACCATATATTTT.

The chain combines TRBV6-6 with TRBJ2-3; D might be TRBD1 (6 bases). V was shortened by 10 bases and J by 2 bases, with 19 bases between the two germline ends. The CDR3 is 15 residues long. Germline loops: CDR1 MNHNY, CDR2 SVGAGI (reference sequence). The CDR3 sequence: CATQTGTYTTDTQYF. The CDR3 DNA follows: TGTGCCACCCAGACCGGGACATACACCACAGATACGCAGTATTTT.

This sequence joins TRBV19 and TRBJ2-1, with a weak D call TRBD1 (6 bases). The CDR3 sequence is 14 residues long. The V and J ends lost 5 bases and 4 bases respectively, with 12 bases between them. Germline CDR1 LNHDA, CDR2 SQIVND (reference sequence). The CDR3 bases are TGTGCCAGTAGTTTACTCCAGGGGTACAATGAGCAGTTCTTC. This gives the protein CASSLLQGYNEQFF.

The chain combines TRBV5-4 with TRBJ2-2, with 8 bases that match TRBD1. The junction had 7 bases not matched to a gene; V was cut back by 4 bases and J by 2 bases. The CDR3 is 16 residues long. CDR1 is SGHNT, CDR2 YYREEE, per germline (reference sequence). This CDR3 is CASSTLGQANTGELFF. The DNA for the CDR3 is TGTGCCAGCAGCACGTTGGGACAGGCCAACACCGGGGAGCTGTTTTTT.

As regards this clone: Other DNA sequences in the sample encode the same CDR3. The chain uses TRBV19 and TRBJ2-7; the D is unclear. V lost 1 base to trimming and J lost 2 bases, with 9 bases between them. Germline V gene sequence: CDR1 LNHDA, CDR2 SQIVND (reference sequence). CDR3 length equals 14 residues. CDR3 region: CASSIVGLTYEQYF. For the CDR3, the DNA is TGTGCCAGTAGTATAGTTGGGCTTACCTACGAGCAGTACTTC.

The V call is TRBV29-1, the J call TRBJ2-1; D perhaps matches TRBD2 (7 bases). V was trimmed by 7 bases and J by 6 bases, leaving 16 bases between them. The germline V gene has CDR1 SQVTM and CDR2 ANQGSEA. The CDR3 has 13 residues. Here the CDR3 reads CSAIRGGGNEQFF. The DNA for the CDR3 is TGCAGCGCCATCAGGGGAGGGGGCAATGAGCAGTTCTTC.

The rearrangement uses TRBV28 and TRBJ1-5; D gene unclear. The V end lost 6 bases, the J end lost 7 bases, and 13 bases lay between the germline ends. Germline V gene lookup returns CDR1 MDHEN and CDR2 SYDVKM. This CDR3 comprises 13 residues. The CDR3 nucleotides read TGTGCCAGCAGCCCAGTGTCCTCCCAGCCCCAGCATTTT. This translates into CASSPVSSQPQHF.

J is TRBJ2-7 and V is TRBV29-1; tentatively, D is TRBD1 or TRBD2 (5 bases each). CDR3 length equals 13 residues. Per the germline V gene, CDR1 is SQVTM and CDR2 is ANQGSEA. V dropped 7 bases and J dropped 6 bases, with 19 bases sitting between them. CDR3 nucleotides: TGCAGCGGGCATGACGGGGCTCGGGGCGAGCAGTACTTC. This gives the protein CSGHDGARGEQYF.

V usage is TRBV6-5 and J usage is TRBJ2-7; D remains ambiguous. The CDR3 spans 15 residues. Germline CDR1 MNHEY, CDR2 SVGAGI. V lost 0 bases, J lost 3 bases, and 12 bases lay in between. The CDR3: CASSYSNARNYEQYF. The CDR3 DNA sequence: TGTGCCAGCAGTTACTCTAACGCGCGCAACTACGAGCAGTACTTC.

V and J are TRBV28 and TRBJ1-2; 8 bases align to TRBD1. The V segment lost 1 base and the J segment 2 bases; nucleotides outside the gene matches: 12. Germline V gene data show CDR1 as MDHEN and CDR2 as SYDVKM. This CDR3 has 18 amino acids. Here the CDR3 DNA reads TGTGCCAGCAGTTTATCCCGGAAGCAGGGGGCGCGGAACTATGGCTACACCTTC. Its translation: CASSLSRKQGARNYGYTF.

As to this clone: The same CDR3 also results from other DNA sequences found in this sample. The rearrangement joins TRBV30 to TRBJ1-4; D is unclear. The CDR3 runs to 11 residues. Trimming cost V 0 bases and J 7 bases, with 3 bases left between them. Looked up from germline, CDR1 is GTSNPN and CDR2 is SVGIG (reference sequence). The chain's CDR3 is CAWSVREKLFF. The CDR3 DNA sequence: TGTGCCTGGAGTGTGCGTGAAAAACTGTTTTTT.

The J gene is TRBJ2-2, the V gene TRBV9; TRBD2 aligns across 9 bases. CDR1 is SGDLS, CDR2 YYNGEE, per germline. The trim removed 0 bases at V and 5 bases at J, leaving 8 bases unmatched. The CDR3 spans 17 residues. The CDR3: CASSVAVRREGTGELFF. In DNA, the CDR3 is TGTGCCAGCAGCGTAGCGGTTCGGCGGGAGGGTACCGGGGAGCTGTTTTTT.

The genes are TRBV7-2 and TRBJ2-5, with 9 bases matching TRBD1. J lost 4 bases, V lost 2 bases, and 8 bases had no gene match. The germline CDR1 and CDR2 sequences are SGHTA and FQGNSA. The CDR3 consists of 16 residues. The CDR3 region has the DNA TGTGCCAGCAGCTTAAGGCGGACAGGGGTAAGAGAGACCCAGTACTTC. This translates into CASSLRRTGVRETQYF.

The genes are TRBV7-2 and TRBJ2-1; D call uncertain. Germline CDR1 is SGHTA and CDR2 is FQGNSA. Trimming removed 2 bases at V and 5 bases at J, with 16 bases between. This CDR3 has 16 residues. CDR3 loop: CASSLRDPAINNEQFF. CDR3 DNA: TGTGCCAGCAGCTTAAGAGACCCCGCCATTAACAATGAGCAGTTCTTC.

The chain joins TRBV27 to TRBJ2-1; TRBD2 agrees at 11 bases. V shed 6 bases and J 7 bases; nucleotides not matched to a gene: 11. The length of the CDR3 is 16 residues. Germline V lookup: CDR1 MNHEY, CDR2 SMNVEV (reference sequence). DNA for the CDR3: TGTGCCAGCAGACGTTACCCGGGACTAGCGGATAATGAGCAGTTCTTC. The encoded protein is CASRRYPGLADNEQFF.